What follows are 32 T cell receptor beta chains derived from one specimen sequenced in a study of T cells in localized non-small cell lung cancer (dated by TCRdb to the early 2020s). Libraries were constructed by the immunoSEQ multiplex PCR assay. The immuneACCESS repertoire file appears here via TCRdb, limited to in-frame rearrangements. These files lack a portion of the clones; in checked studies, under half of the deficit traces to unresolved V genes, and the cause of the others is not known. The table for this sample lists tens of thousands of clones; more than 85% of them were counted only once. The ten largest make up about 15% of the sample. Sequences were derived from PBMCs, sampled before any cancer treatment. These receptors all stem from a female donor with stage II lung adenocarcinoma.

The chain is built from TRBV19 and TRBJ1-1; D not resolved. Per germline, CDR1 LNHDA and CDR2 SQIVND (reference sequence). Trimming stripped 8 bases from V and 4 bases from J, with 14 bases between. The CDR3 runs to 13 residues. The CDR3 region is CASSETTGTEAFF. CDR3 in DNA: TGTGCCAGTTCAGAAACCACGGGCACTGAAGCTTTCTTT.

The V gene is TRBV28, the J gene TRBJ2-7; TRBD1 is a possible D gene (5 bases). The CDR3 length is 14 residues. Trimming removed 4 bases at V and 2 bases at J, with 12 bases between. The germline V gene encodes CDR1 MDHEN and CDR2 SYDVKM. The CDR3 DNA reads as TGTGCCAGCAGTTATCCAGGGTCCACCTACGAGCAGTACTTC. The encoded protein is CASSYPGSTYEQYF.

This chain joins TRBV27 and TRBJ1-5; D uncertain. Germline V CDR1 and CDR2: MNHEY, SMNVEV (reference sequence). The CDR3 contains 14 residues. Trimming shortened V by 6 bases and J by 2 bases, and 11 bases separated the two germline ends. The CDR3 DNA follows: TGTGCCAGCAGCCCCACTGGGGGCAATCAGCCCCAGCATTTT. Residues: CASSPTGGNQPQHF.

The rearrangement uses TRBV7-2 and TRBJ2-1, with D maybe TRBD2 (5 bases). Germline loops: CDR1 SGHTA, CDR2 FQGNSA. With 1 base removed from V and 2 bases from J, the gap between germline ends came to 12 bases. This CDR3 has 16 amino acids. CDR3 region: CASSLDSGTPYNEQFF. The CDR3 DNA follows: TGTGCCAGCAGCTTAGACAGCGGTACCCCCTACAATGAGCAGTTCTTC.

This clone was counted between two and nine times. The chain uses TRBV27 and TRBJ2-1; D is possibly TRBD2 (6 bases). CDR3 length: 15 amino acids. V lost 6 bases and J lost 3, with 15 bases in between. In germline, CDR1 is MNHEY, CDR2 SMNVEV (reference sequence). CDR3 protein: CASRRDRNNYNEQFF. The CDR3 DNA is TGTGCCAGCAGGCGGGACCGAAACAACTACAATGAGCAGTTCTTC.

The V and J genes are TRBV14 and TRBJ1-1, with a tentative D call TRBD1 (6 bases). CDR1 is SGHDN, CDR2 FVKESK, per germline. The CDR3 consists of 14 residues. V was cut by 4 bases and J by 1 base, with 10 bases left in between. CDR3 sequence (DNA): TGTGCCAGCAGCCTAAGGGGGGCGAACACTGAAGCTTTCTTT. Encoded protein: CASSLRGANTEAFF.

This chain uses TRBV5-1 with TRBJ2-5, with a tentative D call TRBD2 (6 bases). With 0 bases removed from V and 0 bases from J, the gap between germline ends came to 12 bases. Germline V gene data show CDR1 as SGHRS and CDR2 as YFSETQ. The CDR3 has 16 amino acids. CDR3 residues: CASSLGGLPNQETQYF. CDR3 DNA: TGCGCCAGCAGCTTGGGGGGACTTCCAAACCAAGAGACCCAGTACTTC.

The chain links TRBV13 to TRBJ2-1; 10 bases map to TRBD1. Germline CDR1 is PRHDT and CDR2 is FYEKMQ (reference sequence). This CDR3 comprises 17 residues. V shed 5 bases and J 9 bases; nucleotides not matched to a gene: 16. The CDR3 nucleotides are TGTGCCAGCAGCCCCGAAGGGTCCGGGACAGGGGAGAGTGAGCAGTTCTTC. The encoded protein is CASSPEGSGTGESEQFF.

J is TRBJ1-1 and V is TRBV19, with D uncertain. The CDR3 length is 13 residues. The V gene lost 5 bases and the J gene lost 1 base, with 8 bases spanning the gap. CDR1 and CDR2 from the germline V gene are LNHDA and SQIVND (reference sequence). CDR3: CASSLTANTEAFF. The CDR3 nucleotides read TGTGCCAGTAGTTTGACTGCGAACACTGAAGCTTTCTTT.

This chain links TRBV27 with TRBJ1-2, with D perhaps TRBD1 (6 bases). The CDR3 has 15 residues. Trimming cost V 3 bases and J 3 bases, with 14 bases left between them. The V gene's germline CDR1 is MNHEY and CDR2 SMNVEV (reference sequence). The CDR3 coding sequence is TGTGCCAGCAGTTTCAGGGGCACGCTCTACTATGGCTACACCTTC. Residues: CASSFRGTLYYGYTF.

J is TRBJ2-3 and V is TRBV5-6; the match to TRBD2 covers 11 bases. The CDR3 loop spans 18 amino acids. Germline lookup yields CDR1 SGHDT and CDR2 YYEEEE. V was clipped by 0 bases and J by 0 bases; unmatched bases: 6. CDR3 sequence: CASSLDLAGGTSTDTQYF. Written as DNA, the CDR3 is TGTGCCAGCAGCTTGGATCTAGCGGGGGGAACTAGCACAGATACGCAGTATTTT. Full variable domain (missing parts from reference TRBV5-6 and TRBJ2-3): DAGVTQSPTHLIKTRGQQVTLRCSPKSGHDTVSWYQQALGQGPQFIFQYYEEEERQRGNFPDRFSGHQFPNYSSELNVNALLLGDSALYLCASSLDLAGGTSTDTQYFGPGTRLTVL.

J is TRBJ1-1 and V is TRBV5-1, with D uncertain. Germline V gene data show CDR1 as SGHRS and CDR2 as YFSETQ. V was pared by 0 bases and J by 4 bases, with 7 bases between. This CDR3 is 13 amino acids long. CDR3 nucleotides: TGCGCCAGCAGCTTGGAATGGGCCACTGAAGCTTTCTTT. It is translated as CASSLEWATEAFF.

For the CDR3, the DNA is TGCGCCAGCAGCCAGCGTCCCGGGACATTTTCCGGCACTGAAGCTTTCTTT. Its protein is CASSQRPGTFSGTEAFF. V is TRBV5-1 and J is TRBJ1-1; tentatively, D is TRBD1 (6 bases). CDR1 and CDR2 (germline): SGHRS, YFSETQ. Between the trimmed V and J ends, which lost 4 bases and 4 bases, there was a span of 23 bases. This CDR3 has 17 residues.

The J gene is TRBJ1-4, the V gene TRBV2, with a tentative D call TRBD1 (6 bases). V dropped 6 bases and J dropped 0 bases, with 11 bases sitting between them. Germline V gene lookup returns CDR1 SNHLY and CDR2 FYNNEI. The CDR3 is 15 amino acids. The DNA of the CDR3 is TGTGCCAGCAGCGTCAGACAGGCAACTAATGAAAAACTGTTTTTT. Translating gives CASSVRQATNEKLFF. Combining the CDR3 with reference TRBV2 and TRBJ1-4 gives the whole variable domain EPEVTQTPSHQVTQMGQEVILRCVPISNHLYFYWYRQILGQKVEFLVSFYNNEISEKSEIFDDQFSVERPDGSNFTLKIRSTKLEDSAMYFCASSVRQATNEKLFFGSGTQLSVL.

The chain recombines TRBV6-1 with TRBJ1-2; 7 nucleotides match TRBD1. V lost 4 bases to trimming and J lost 5 bases; unmatched junction nucleotides: 10. CDR3 length: 15 amino acids. The germline gives CDR1 MNHNS, CDR2 SASEGT. CDR3 in DNA: TGTGCCAGCAGTGCCCGGACAGGAGGAGAATATGGCTACACCTTC. Protein: CASSARTGGEYGYTF.

The rearrangement joins TRBV30 to TRBJ1-2; D unclear. The CDR3 sequence is 12 residues long. Germline CDR1 GTSNPN, CDR2 SVGIG (reference sequence). Trimming took off 5 bases at V and 8 bases at J, with 15 bases between the two ends. The CDR3 coding sequence is TGTGCCTGGTCTACTGGGGAAAGAGGCTACACCTTC. Translation gives CAWSTGERGYTF.

This clone was detected only a few times. The chain uses TRBV9 and TRBJ1-1; D remains unclear. Per the germline V gene, CDR1 is SGDLS and CDR2 is YYNGEE. This CDR3 region has 13 residues. V was clipped by 2 bases and J by 5 bases, with 10 bases between them. The CDR3 sequence: CASSVDGKTEAFF. The CDR3 bases are TGTGCCAGCAGCGTCGACGGGAAAACTGAAGCTTTCTTT.

The V and J genes are TRBV6-5 and TRBJ1-2; 8 bases fit TRBD1. Unmatched junction bases numbered 5, after V lost 7 bases and J lost 7 bases. CDR3 length: 12 amino acids. In germline, CDR1 is MNHEY, CDR2 SVGAGI. The CDR3 spells CASIPDRGGYTF. The CDR3 DNA reads as TGTGCCAGCATTCCCGACAGGGGTGGCTACACCTTC.

This rearrangement joins TRBV6-5 to TRBJ1-5, with D uncertain. There are 14 residues in the CDR3. The germline V and J ends were trimmed by 3 bases and 7 bases, with 13 bases remaining between them. CDR1 MNHEY and CDR2 SVGAGI come from the germline V gene. The CDR3 nucleotides are TGTGCCAGCAGTTATGGGAACGGAGGACAGCCCCAGCATTTT. Residues: CASSYGNGGQPQHF.

V and J are TRBV11-2 and TRBJ2-4; 12 bases match TRBD2. The CDR3 length is 19 residues. After removal of 5 bases from V and 1 base from J, the junction contained 12 bases not matched to a gene. Germline V lookup: CDR1 SGHAT, CDR2 FQNNGV. The CDR3 DNA reads TGTGCCAGCAGCCCCGGGCCGGGACTAGCGGGTCTGGCCAAAAACATTCAGTACTTC. Amino acids: CASSPGPGLAGLAKNIQYF.

The V gene is TRBV30, the J gene TRBJ2-7, with D tentatively TRBD1 (5 bases). The CDR3 length is 12 residues. Germline V gives CDR1 GTSNPN, CDR2 SVGIG (reference sequence). Trimming pared 2 bases from V and 3 bases from J, leaving 8 bases between. CDR3 in amino acids: CAWSPQVYEQYF. The CDR3 DNA is TGTGCCTGGAGTCCACAGGTCTACGAGCAGTACTTC.

This chain connects TRBV7-2 to TRBJ1-2; a possible D gene is TRBD1 (5 bases). Germline lookup yields CDR1 SGHTA and CDR2 FQGNSA. The CDR3 runs 14 residues. Trimming left V 5 bases short and J 8 bases short, with 18 bases between. The CDR3 sequence: CASSLEGRMGGYTF. CDR3 bases: TGTGCCAGCAGCCTTGAGGGGCGGATGGGGGGCTACACCTTC.

The chain joins TRBV7-9 to TRBJ1-5; no firm D call. This CDR3 is built from 14 residues. V was pared by 1 base and J by 3 bases, with 7 bases between. The germline CDR1 and CDR2 sequences are SEHNR and FQNEAQ (reference sequence). CDR3 DNA: TGTGCCAGCAGCTTAGATACACTCAATCAGCCCCAGCATTTT. Encoded protein: CASSLDTLNQPQHF. Supplemented by reference TRBV7-9 and TRBJ1-5, the full variable domain reads DTGVSQNPRHKITKRGQNVTFRCDPISEHNRLYWYRQTLGQGPEFLTYFQNEAQLEKSRLLSDRFSAERPKGSFSTLEIQRTEQGDSAMYLCASSLDTLNQPQHFGDGTRLSIL.

This rearrangement joins TRBV4-2 to TRBJ1-3; TRBD1 might be the D (6 bases). This CDR3 is 15 amino acids long. CDR1 and CDR2 (germline): LGHNA, YNFKEQ. V was shortened by 3 bases and J by 3 bases, with 12 bases between the two germline ends. CDR3 sequence (DNA): TGTGCCAGCAGCCAGGGGGCAGGGGTTGGAAACACCATATATTTT. Translated, it gives CASSQGAGVGNTIYF.

The chain combines TRBV9 with TRBJ2-3, with 15 bases that match TRBD2. This CDR3 has 24 residues. J was trimmed by 2 bases and V by 3 bases; bases with no gene match: 25. The germline V gene has CDR1 SGDLS and CDR2 YYNGEE. CDR3 sequence: CASSAEPYVRTSGGGTRVTDTQYF. CDR3 sequence (DNA): TGTGCCAGCAGCGCCGAACCCTACGTTAGGACTAGCGGGGGGGGAACTAGGGTCACAGATACGCAGTATTTT.

The rearrangement uses TRBV9 and TRBJ2-2; maybe TRBD2 (7 bases). The CDR3 has 16 amino acids. The V gene lost 4 bases and the J gene lost 0 bases, with 13 bases spanning the gap. Germline V gives CDR1 SGDLS, CDR2 YYNGEE. CDR3 nucleotide sequence: TGTGCCAGCAGCTCCCACGGGGGGCCGAACACCGGGGAGCTGTTTTTT. This gives the protein CASSSHGGPNTGELFF.

The rearrangement links TRBV19 to TRBJ1-1, with D possibly matching TRBD1 (5 bases). The CDR3 runs to 17 residues. Trimming stripped 2 bases from V and 0 bases from J, with 16 bases between. Per germline, CDR1 LNHDA and CDR2 SQIVND (reference sequence). In DNA, the CDR3 is TGTGCCAGTAGTATATGGGCCGGGACCAACATGAACACTGAAGCTTTCTTT. Translating it yields CASSIWAGTNMNTEAFF. Looking up the rest from reference TRBV19 and TRBJ1-1 gives the full variable domain: DGGITQSPKYLFRKEGQNVTLSCEQNLNHDAMYWYRQDPGQGLRLIYYSQIVNDFQKGDIAEGYSVSREKKESFPLTVTSAQKNPTAFYLCASSIWAGTNMNTEAFFGQGTRLTVV.

This rearrangement joins TRBV5-1 to TRBJ2-5; 9 positions match TRBD1. Germline values: CDR1 SGHRS, CDR2 YFSETQ. J gave up 5 bases and V 3 bases, and 5 bases lay outside the gene matches. The CDR3 has 14 residues. CDR3 sequence reads: CASSSQGAVETQYF. CDR3 nucleotides: TGCGCCAGCAGCTCACAGGGGGCGGTTGAGACCCAGTACTTC.

This chain uses TRBV5-1 with TRBJ1-2, with 8 nucleotides matching TRBD1. There are 14 residues in the CDR3. V was clipped by 4 bases and J by 3 bases; unmatched bases: 5. Germline V gene lookup returns CDR1 SGHRS and CDR2 YFSETQ. CDR3 amino acids: CASSPGQGHYGYTF. CDR3 nucleotide sequence: TGCGCCAGCAGCCCCGGACAGGGCCACTATGGCTACACCTTC.

This clone showed up just a few times. The chain employs TRBV11-3 and TRBJ1-2; D may be TRBD1 (6 bases). Germline CDR1 is SGHNT and CDR2 is YENEEA. Between the trimmed V and J ends, which lost 0 bases and 5 bases, there was a span of 16 bases. There are 16 residues in the CDR3. In nucleotides, the CDR3 is TGTGCCAGCAGCTTAGATCTAACAGGGCAGAGGTATGGCTACACCTTC. Residues: CASSLDLTGQRYGYTF.

V usage is TRBV5-5 and J usage is TRBJ2-7, with 7 bases aligning to TRBD1. The ends lost 1 base at V and 3 bases at J; junction bases unmatched: 10. This CDR3 comprises 16 residues. The germline CDR1 and CDR2 sequences are SGHKS and YYEKEE (reference sequence). The CDR3 protein is CASSLQQGIRNYEQYF. The CDR3 coding sequence is TGTGCCAGCAGCTTGCAACAGGGGATTAGAAACTACGAGCAGTACTTC.

The table lists this clone with a count of one. V and J are TRBV19 and TRBJ1-5; the D gene is possibly TRBD1 (5 bases). Per germline, CDR1 LNHDA and CDR2 SQIVND (reference sequence). The CDR3 has 17 residues. Trimming took off 7 bases at V and 7 bases at J, with 26 bases between the two ends. The CDR3 reads CASNMGLGRAREQPQHF. The DNA of the CDR3 is TGTGCCAGTAACATGGGATTGGGCAGGGCCCGCGAGCAGCCCCAGCATTTT.